The sample holds many counts of the clone carrying this T cell receptor beta chain. Its antigen remains unidentified. This entry belongs to a study of glioma-infiltrating T cells. General study results and limits: Gliomas, especially low-grade, showed above-expected tissue-blood divergence; non-neoplastic patients showed below.

Using RNA template, CDR3s of TCR alpha and beta were amplified with iRepertoire arm-PCR. Tissue mRNA or PBMC total RNA, roughly 90-400 ng, went into one-step reverse transcription and amplification. TCRdb reprocessed the multiplex PCR reads with MiXCR, giving one entry per CDR3 protein. The sample gives roughly 42,000 distinct CDR3 sequences, 20% to 25% of which show up once; roughly 7% is in the top ten. The CDR3 extends over 16 amino acids. J gave up 7 bases and V 2 bases, and 11 bases lay outside the gene matches. The germline CDR1 and CDR2 sequences are SGHTA and FQGNSA. This chain connects TRBV7-2 to TRBJ2-7, with 10 bases that match TRBD2. The TCR originated in a human donor with low-grade glioma or glioblastoma, undergoing nonglioma brain surgery, or in good health (not recorded which). The source material was glioma tissue, nonneoplastic brain tissue, or PBMCs (not recorded which). The CDR3 coding sequence is TGTGCCAGCAGCTTAAACCCAGCGGGAGGGCCGGGGGAGCAGTACTTC. Translating gives CASSLNPAGGPGEQYF.